A selection of T cell receptor beta chains follows, all from one sample in a study of early T cells in non-severe SARS-CoV-2 infection. TCRdb re-called the 5' RACE reads through MiXCR, storing one row per CDR3 protein. The sample lists fewer than 60,000 distinct CDR3 sequences, approximately 8.5% occurring once. The sequenced sample consisted of whole blood. The receptors stem from an adult who was a healthcare worker with PCR-confirmed SARS-CoV-2 infection or an uninfected control (not recorded which). CDR3s include the opening cysteine and the closing phenylalanine or tryptophan. The D gene is left open where the match is weak.

j_gene,v_gene,d_gene,len,CDR3aa
TRBJ1-1,TRBV6-2/TRBV6-3,TRBD1,17,CASSSYHPTGRDTEAFF
TRBJ1-3,TRBV4-2,-,16,CASSQDLGTEENTIYF
TRBJ1-4,TRBV7-2,-,14,CASSPDRTNEKLFF
TRBJ2-1,TRBV29-1,-,15,CSVDGTPAGYNEQFF
TRBJ1-1,TRBV2,-,15,CASSAEEQPYTEAFF
TRBJ2-3,TRBV5-6,-,15,CASSLDRSSTDTQYF
TRBJ2-1,TRBV20-1,TRBD2,14,CSASERPLSGMPFF
TRBJ1-5,TRBV12-3/TRBV12-4,TRBD1,15,CASSPPGQINQPQHF
TRBJ1-1,TRBV28,-,14,CASSLSVGNTEAFF
TRBJ2-7,TRBV10-2,-,12,CASSEISYEQYF
TRBJ2-1,TRBV19,-,14,CASSTSWSNNEQFF
TRBJ1-5,TRBV29-1,-,15,CSVDRVPRGNQPQHF
TRBJ1-5,TRBV6-1,-,14,CASSEGVGGQPQHF
TRBJ2-3,TRBV24-1,TRBD1,14,CATSDPGQTDTQYF
TRBJ1-4,TRBV29-1,-,15,CSADGGGASNEKLFF
TRBJ2-3,TRBV11-2,TRBD2,20,CASSSLSWSLAGGKTDTQYF
TRBJ1-4,TRBV10-3,-,14,CAISPGPLPEKLFF
TRBJ2-7,TRBV11-1,-,15,CASSLVTVSPYEQYF
TRBJ2-1,TRBV7-2,TRBD2,16,CASNLLGLAGADEQFF
TRBJ2-2,TRBV28,TRBD2,16,CASTSGGAGLSGELFF
TRBJ2-3,TRBV5-1,TRBD2,16,CASSFGTSGARDTQYF
TRBJ2-5,TRBV7-2,-,16,CASSPWGMQTQETQYF
TRBJ2-1,TRBV7-9,-,21,CASSHPQGAPTRGSSYNEQFF
TRBJ2-2,TRBV28,-,15,CASSSSLRVSGELFF
TRBJ2-1,TRBV29-1,-,13,CSVDLSSYNEQFF
TRBJ2-7,TRBV28,TRBD2,17,CASSLPLAGGTTYEQYF
TRBJ1-1,TRBV28,-,12,CASSLAPTEAFF
TRBJ2-7,TRBV6-2/TRBV6-3,-,15,CASRTGTVASYEQYF
TRBJ1-1,TRBV28,-,11,CASSFYTEAFF
TRBJ2-4,TRBV3-1,-,16,CASSQVAGGAGNIQYF
TRBJ1-6,TRBV28,TRBD1,15,CASSSSGTGYSPLHF
TRBJ2-3,TRBV12-3/TRBV12-4,TRBD2,15,CASSIPSGRTDTQYF
TRBJ1-4,TRBV7-2,-,14,CASRQPGLNEKLFF